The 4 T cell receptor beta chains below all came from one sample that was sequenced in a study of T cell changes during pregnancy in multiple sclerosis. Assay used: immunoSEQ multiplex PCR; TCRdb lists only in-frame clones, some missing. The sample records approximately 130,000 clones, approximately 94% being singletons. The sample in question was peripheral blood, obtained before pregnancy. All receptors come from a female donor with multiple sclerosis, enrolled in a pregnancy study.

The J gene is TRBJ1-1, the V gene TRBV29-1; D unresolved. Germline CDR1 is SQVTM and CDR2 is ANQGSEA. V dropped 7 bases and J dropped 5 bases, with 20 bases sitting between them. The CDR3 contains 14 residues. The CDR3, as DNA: TGCAGCGCCCAGCCTATGGCGGCGGGAACTGAAGCTTTCTTT. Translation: CSAQPMAAGTEAFF.

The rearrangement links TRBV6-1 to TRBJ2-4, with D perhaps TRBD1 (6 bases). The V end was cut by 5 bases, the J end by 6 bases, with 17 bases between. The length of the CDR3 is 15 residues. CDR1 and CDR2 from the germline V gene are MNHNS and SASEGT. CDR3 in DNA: TGTGCCAGCAGTCAAACCGGGACAACCCCAAACATTCAGTACTTC. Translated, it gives CASSQTGTTPNIQYF.

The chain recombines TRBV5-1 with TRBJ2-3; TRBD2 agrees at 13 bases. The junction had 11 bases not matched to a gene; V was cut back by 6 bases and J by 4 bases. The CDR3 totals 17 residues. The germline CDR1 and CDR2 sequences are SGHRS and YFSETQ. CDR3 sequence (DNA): TGCGCCAGCACCCGGACTAGCGGGAGCTCCGTAGCAGATACGCAGTATTTT. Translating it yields CASTRTSGSSVADTQYF.

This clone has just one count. CDR3 nucleotide sequence: TGTGCCAGCAGCTTATTCGGGAGACGCAATAATTCACCCCTCCACTTT. This gives the protein CASSLFGRRNNSPLHF. This chain uses TRBV7-2 with TRBJ1-6; no clear D gene. This CDR3 region has 16 residues. Germline CDR1 is SGHTA and CDR2 is FQGNSA. Between the trimmed V and J ends, which lost 2 bases and 5 bases, there was a span of 13 bases.